This T cell receptor beta chain was found in a study of OX40 agonist ivuxolimab in advanced cancers. Background on the whole study: Ivuxolimab was a fully human IgG2 agonistic monoclonal antibody targeting the costimulatory receptor OX40 (CD134). Intravenous ivuxolimab was administered to patients every 2 weeks at six dose levels: 0.01, 0.1, 0.3, 1.5, 3 and 10 mg/kg. The purpose of peripheral TCRbeta sequencing was to test whether ivuxolimab changed TCR sequence diversity and led to clonal T-cell expansion. Three dose-escalation patients achieved partial responses, one with hepatocellular carcinoma and two with cutaneous melanoma. Of the roughly 50 dose-escalation patients, hepatocellular carcinoma was present in approximately 20, melanoma in some 15, renal cell carcinoma in 9 and head and neck cancer in 9. In the dose-escalation cohort, 70% to 85% of patients were male, and the mean age was 60 years with a range of roughly 20 to 85. Patients were allowed to have had prior anti-PD-1, anti-PD-L1 or anti-CTLA-4 therapy, and approximately 40% of the dose-escalation patients had been treated with checkpoint inhibitors. The monotherapy dose-escalation portion (N of about 50 patients) of the phase I ivuxolimab trial is reported in the paper.

The paper as a whole reports these results and caveats: Which antigens the clonally expanded peripheral T cells were specific for was not determined. Partial responders in the 0.1-3.0 mg/kg groups had among the lowest normalized peripheral clonal expansion, especially among CD8+ T cells. On average, CD8+ T cells showed more expanded clones than CD4+ T cells after ivuxolimab. At doses of 0.1 to 3.0 mg/kg, clonal expansion of both CD4+ and CD8+ T cells in blood was seen between baseline and week 6. Low levels of normalized T-cell clonal expansion were also shown by some nonresponding patients.

On this clone: Its antigen is unknown. Base qualities are not provided; no much larger clone lies one nucleotide away.

Genomic DNA was extracted from sorted cells for sequencing of the TCRbeta CDR3 region. TCRbeta CDR3 regions were sequenced using the immunoSEQ Assay. Held by TCRdb, this immuneACCESS table contains in-frame sequences only and omits some clones. Under half of the omission traces to an unresolved V gene where checked; the cause of the rest is unknown. Here the sample has approximately 69,000 clones; roughly 84% occur a single time. The top ten clonotypes cover approximately 7.9% of the sample. Clipping removes 0 bases from V and 2 bases from J, with 6 as the unmatched junction base count. The CDR3 covers 16 residues, taking in both the cysteine and the phenylalanine. The retained sequence is limited to the CDR3, 48 bases, with the frame set at the first base. Per the germline V gene (reference sequence), SGHNT is the CDR1 and YYREEE is the CDR2. The trial excluded patients who had a history of autoimmune disease or who were on systemic immunosuppression. Peripheral blood for TCR sequencing was drawn from every dose cohort at baseline, at cycle 4 day 1 and at cycle 7 day 1. The samples were drawn from a first-in-human, open-label, multicenter phase I dose-escalation trial of ivuxolimab. Adults with locally advanced or metastatic head and neck squamous cell, hepatocellular, melanoma or renal cell carcinoma were enrolled in the trial. Before TCR sequencing, CD4+ T cells and CD8+ T cells from peripheral blood were sorted into separate populations.

The source material was CD4+ or CD8+ T cells sorted from blood, sampled in a trial of the OX40 agonist ivuxolimab. The receptor's source is an adult with an advanced solid tumor such as melanoma, head and neck, liver or kidney cancer. In this chain, TRBV5-4 is recombined with TRBJ2-5; the central 8 bases match TRBD1. For the CDR3, the sequence is CASSLVLGQGQETQYF. In nucleotides, the sequence is TGTGCCAGCAGCTTGGTTCTTGGACAGGGACAAGAGACCCAGTACTTC. The full variable domain, completed from the reference TRBV5-4 and TRBJ2-5 proteins outside the CDR3, reads ETGVTQSPTHLIKTRGQQVTLRCSSQSGHNTVSWYQQALGQGPQFIFQYYREEENGRGNFPPRFSGLQFPNYSSELNVNALELDDSALYLCASSLVLGQGQETQYFGPGTRLLVL.